A single sample gave rise to the 19 T cell receptor beta chains below, sequenced in a study of regulatory T cells in long-lasting Graves disease. Researchers made TCR beta libraries by using iRepertoire HTBI primers and running Arm-PCR on CDR3 regions. TCRdb recomputed calls from the multiplex PCR reads with MiXCR, one row per CDR3 protein. The data hold about 620,000 distinct CDR3 sequences, with roughly 15% observed a single time. Stated time point: newly diagnosed GD, antithyroid drugs for less than 3 months. RNA isolated from PBMCs was used to make the TCR library. These data are also associated with another study on T cells in Graves' hyperthyroidism and ophthalmopathy.

Sample: peripheral blood mononuclear cells (PBMCs), taken at new diagnosis, from a patient treated with antithyroid drugs. These receptors all stem from a woman aged 25-40 years with Graves disease.

This clonotype was seen only a few times. The rearrangement joins TRBV5-5 to TRBJ1-2; the D is unclear. V was cut by 0 bases and J by 4 bases, with 10 bases left in between. There are 14 residues in the CDR3. Germline CDR1 and CDR2: SGHKS and YYEKEE (reference sequence). CDR3 sequence: CASSLGEAAYGYTF. The DNA for the CDR3 is TGTGCCAGCAGCTTGGGGGAGGCGGCCTATGGCTACACCTTC.

This clonotype was found many times. CDR3 region: CASSLLSGNEQFF. CDR3 coding DNA: TGCGCCAGCAGCTTGCTAAGTGGAAATGAGCAGTTCTTC. The V call is TRBV5-1, the J call TRBJ2-1, with no clear D. The CDR3 length is 13 residues. Trimming took 1 base from V and 7 from J, leaving 9 bases between them. Germline CDR1 is SGHRS and CDR2 is YFSETQ.

This clonotype was recorded many times. This chain connects TRBV28 to TRBJ2-7; a possible D gene is TRBD2 (6 bases). This CDR3 is 13 amino acids long. Looked up from germline, CDR1 is MDHEN and CDR2 is SYDVKM. V was pared by 7 bases and J by 5 bases, with 15 bases between. The CDR3, as DNA: TGTGCCAGCATGTCCGGGAGTTTCGACGAGCAGTACTTC. It translates to CASMSGSFDEQYF.

This clonotype was counted ten times or more. The chain links TRBV29-1 to TRBJ2-2; 8 nucleotides match TRBD1. V lost 5 bases to trimming and J lost 0 bases; unmatched junction nucleotides: 5. Germline values: CDR1 SQVTM, CDR2 ANQGSEA. The CDR3 totals 15 residues. CDR3: CSVLQQGANTGELFF. DNA of the CDR3: TGCAGCGTTCTACAACAGGGGGCGAACACCGGGGAGCTGTTTTTT.

V is TRBV6-1 and J is TRBJ2-1; D is possibly TRBD2 (6 bases). V dropped 6 bases and J dropped 0 bases, with 12 bases sitting between them. CDR3 length: 15 amino acids. The germline V gene has CDR1 MNHNS and CDR2 SASEGT. The DNA for the CDR3 is TGTGCCAGCAGGCGGGAATACAACTCCTACAATGAGCAGTTCTTC. As protein: CASRREYNSYNEQFF.

Details on this clonotype: A far larger clone is only one base removed, so a read error is likely. V is TRBV6-1 and J is TRBJ2-1; 8 nucleotides align to TRBD1. The V gene end was trimmed by 6 bases and the J gene end by 6 bases; junction bases not matched to a gene: 13. The CDR3 contains 16 residues. The germline gives CDR1 MNHNS, CDR2 SASEGT. CDR3 DNA sequence: TGTGCCAGCAGGTTATCCTTCGGGACAGGTGGCAATGAGCAGTTCTTC. Translating gives CASRLSFGTGGNEQFF.

This clonotype was seen at least ten times. This chain joins TRBV12-3 or TRBV12-4 and TRBJ2-7, with 7 bases lining up with TRBD2. The CDR3 has 14 residues. V trimming: 8 bases; J trimming: 5 bases; junction bases outside the gene matches: 12. In DNA, the CDR3 is TGTGCCAGCGGGGCGGGCGGGAGAGGGAACGAGCAGTACTTC. This sequence encodes CASGAGGRGNEQYF.

This clonotype came up many times. This sequence joins TRBV28 and TRBJ1-1; 12 bases map to TRBD1. Germline CDR1 and CDR2: MDHEN and SYDVKM. V was clipped by 2 bases and J by 1 base; unmatched bases: 5. The CDR3 is made up of 17 amino acids. The chain's CDR3 is CASSLIGTGGANTEAFF. The CDR3 nucleotides read TGTGCCAGCAGTTTAATTGGGACAGGGGGCGCGAACACTGAAGCTTTCTTT.

The chain recombines TRBV9 with TRBJ2-1; TRBD2 agrees at 7 bases. The CDR3 is made up of 14 amino acids. In germline, CDR1 is SGDLS, CDR2 YYNGEE. V dropped 1 base and J dropped 7; count of bases not matched to a gene: 5. The CDR3 DNA is TGTGCCAGCAGCGTAACAGCGGGAACTAATGAGCAGTTCTTC. Amino acid sequence: CASSVTAGTNEQFF.

This clonotype was seen repeatedly, ten times or more. This rearrangement joins TRBV9 to TRBJ2-7, with D possibly being TRBD2 (5 bases). The CDR3 covers 14 residues. Trimming stripped 3 bases from V and 2 bases from J, with 12 bases between. Germline CDR1 SGDLS, CDR2 YYNGEE. The CDR3 bases are TGTGCCAGCAGCGGTGGACTTGGCCCCTACGAGCAGTACTTC. Translation gives CASSGGLGPYEQYF.

Ten or more counts support this clonotype. At one end, the junction sequence differs from germline, possibly due to a read error. CDR3 nucleotide sequence: TGTGCCAGCAGCCTCCAGGGCGGTCGCACAGATACGCAGTATTTT. It encodes CASSLQGGRTDTQYF. V usage is TRBV5-1 and J usage is TRBJ2-3, with D perhaps matching TRBD1 (5 bases). The length of the CDR3 is 15 residues. The germline V gene has CDR1 SGHRS and CDR2 YFSETQ. Full variable domain (rest looked up from reference TRBV5-1 and TRBJ2-3): KAGVTQTPRYLIKTRGQQVTLSCSPISGHRSVSWYQQTPGQGLQFLFEYFSETQRNKGNFPGRFSGRQFSNSRSEMNVSTLELGDSALYLCASSLQGGRTDTQYFGPGTRLTVL.

The rearrangement links TRBV5-1 to TRBJ1-2; D perhaps matches TRBD1 (6 bases). CDR3 size: 13 residues. Trimming took off 4 bases at V and 6 bases at J, with 13 bases between the two ends. Looked up from germline, CDR1 is SGHRS and CDR2 is YFSETQ. CDR3: CASSTRDTDGYTF. CDR3 in DNA: TGCGCCAGCAGCACCAGGGACACGGATGGCTACACCTTC.

This clonotype occurred a few times. The rearrangement uses TRBV14 and TRBJ2-4; no reliable D call. The germline gives CDR1 SGHDN, CDR2 FVKESK. Trimming shortened V by 0 bases and J by 13 bases, and 13 bases separated the two germline ends. The CDR3 is 13 residues long. Here the CDR3 DNA reads TGTGCCAGCAGCCAAGATTTTTCGGGCAGACAGTACTTC. It codes for CASSQDFSGRQYF.

This clonotype was detected ten times or more. V is TRBV5-1 and J is TRBJ2-1; 7 nucleotides align to TRBD2. In germline, CDR1 is SGHRS, CDR2 YFSETQ. J was trimmed by 6 bases and V by 9 bases; bases with no gene match: 12. CDR3 length equals 14 residues. CDR3 amino acids: CAIPGGWGFNEQFF. In nucleotides, the CDR3 is TGCGCCATCCCGGGAGGATGGGGTTTCAATGAGCAGTTCTTC.

This clonotype showed up many times. The gene calls are TRBV3-1 and TRBJ2-3; D may be TRBD1 or TRBD2 (5 bases each). Trimming shortened V by 2 bases and J by 8 bases, and 11 bases separated the two germline ends. The CDR3 contains 13 residues. Germline V gives CDR1 LGHDT, CDR2 YNNKEL (reference sequence). The CDR3 loop is CASSQPGTGTQYF. CDR3 in DNA: TGTGCCAGCAGCCAACCCGGGACCGGTACGCAGTATTTT.

The rearrangement joins TRBV28 to TRBJ2-2; TRBD1 is a possible D gene (6 bases). There are 14 residues in the CDR3. Germline CDR1 is MDHEN and CDR2 is SYDVKM. Trimming shortened V by 6 bases and J by 5 bases, and 13 bases separated the two germline ends. CDR3: CASSIGQLTGELFF. For the CDR3, the DNA is TGTGCCAGCAGCATAGGACAGCTAACCGGGGAGCTGTTTTTT.

The sample holds a few counts of this clonotype. The V gene is TRBV12-5, the J gene TRBJ2-2; no reliable D call. The CDR3 is 14 residues long. Deletions cut 2 bases from V and 5 bases from J, with 9 bases between. Germline loops: CDR1 LGHNT, CDR2 FRNRAP. Here the CDR3 DNA reads TGTGCTAGTGGTTTGCAGAACTCGACCGGGGAGCTGTTTTTT. Its translation: CASGLQNSTGELFF.

This clonotype was recorded at least ten times. The rearrangement links TRBV2 to TRBJ2-7; D unresolved. The CDR3 spans 12 residues. Trimming shortened V by 4 bases and J by 0 bases, and 4 bases separated the two germline ends. CDR1 and CDR2 from the germline V gene are SNHLY and FYNNEI. CDR3 region: CASSALSYEQYF. CDR3 nucleotide sequence: TGTGCCAGCAGTGCACTCTCCTACGAGCAGTACTTC.

This clonotype occurred many times. CDR3 nucleotide sequence: TGTGCCAGCAGCCCCACCGGGACTAGGGATACGCAGTATTTT. Protein product: CASSPTGTRDTQYF. The chain recombines TRBV7-8 with TRBJ2-3; TRBD2 aligns across 8 bases. The CDR3 consists of 14 residues. V was clipped by 5 bases and J by 6 bases; unmatched bases: 7. The germline V gene has CDR1 SGHVS and CDR2 FQNEAQ.